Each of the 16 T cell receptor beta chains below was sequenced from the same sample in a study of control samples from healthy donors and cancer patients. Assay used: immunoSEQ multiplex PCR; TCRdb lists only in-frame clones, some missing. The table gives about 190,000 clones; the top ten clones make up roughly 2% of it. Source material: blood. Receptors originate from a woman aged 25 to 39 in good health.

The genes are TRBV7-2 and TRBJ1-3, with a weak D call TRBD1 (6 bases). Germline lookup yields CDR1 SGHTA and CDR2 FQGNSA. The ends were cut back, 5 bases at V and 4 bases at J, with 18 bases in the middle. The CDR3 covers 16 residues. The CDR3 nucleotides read TGTGCCAGCAGCCAGGGGAGGGGTTGGAGAGGAAACACCATATATTTT. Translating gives CASSQGRGWRGNTIYF.

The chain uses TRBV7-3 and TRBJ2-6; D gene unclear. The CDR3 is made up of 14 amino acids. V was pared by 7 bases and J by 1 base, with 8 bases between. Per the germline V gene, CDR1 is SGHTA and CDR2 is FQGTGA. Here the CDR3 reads CASNMGSGANVLTF. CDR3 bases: TGTGCCAGCAACATGGGGTCTGGGGCCAACGTCCTGACTTTC. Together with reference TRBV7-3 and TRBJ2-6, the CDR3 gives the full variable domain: GAGVSQTPSNKVTEKGKYVELRCDPISGHTALYWYRQSLGQGPEFLIYFQGTGAADDSGLPNDRFFAVRPEGSVSTLKIQRTERGDSAVYLCASNMGSGANVLTFGAGSRLTVL.

The CDR3 DNA sequence: TGTGCCAGCTCACCCTACGACAGGCACACTGAAGCTTTCTTT. Its translation: CASSPYDRHTEAFF. V usage is TRBV18 and J usage is TRBJ1-1; a weak D match, TRBD1 (6 bases). CDR3 length: 14 amino acids. V was clipped by 3 bases and J by 3 bases, with 11 bases between them. CDR1 is KGHSH, CDR2 LQKENI, per germline. The variable domain in full, completed from reference TRBV18 and TRBJ1-1, reads NAGVMQNPRHLVRRRGQEARLRCSPMKGHSHVYWYRQLPEEGLKFMVYLQKENIIDESGMPKERFSAEFPKEGPSILRIQQVVRGDSAAYFCASSPYDRHTEAFFGQGTRLTVV.

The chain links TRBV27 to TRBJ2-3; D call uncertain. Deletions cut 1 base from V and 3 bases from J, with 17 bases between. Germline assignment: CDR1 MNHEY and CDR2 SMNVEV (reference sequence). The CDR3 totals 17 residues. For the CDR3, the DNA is TGTGCCAGCAGTTTATTTTGGCCCGGGCACAGTACAGATACGCAGTATTTT. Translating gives CASSLFWPGHSTDTQYF.

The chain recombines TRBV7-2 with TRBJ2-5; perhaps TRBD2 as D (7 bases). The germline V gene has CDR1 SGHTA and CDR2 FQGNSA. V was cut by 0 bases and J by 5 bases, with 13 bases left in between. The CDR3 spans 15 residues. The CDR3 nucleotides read TGTGCCAGCAGCTTAGCGGGGGGGCCGTTGGAGACCCAGTACTTC. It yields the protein CASSLAGGPLETQYF.

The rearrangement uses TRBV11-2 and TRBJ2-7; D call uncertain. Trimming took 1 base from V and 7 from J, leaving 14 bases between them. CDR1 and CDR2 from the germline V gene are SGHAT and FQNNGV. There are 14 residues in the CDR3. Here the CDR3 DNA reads TGTGCCAGCAGCTTAGTAGGCACCCTCGGAGAGCAGTACTTC. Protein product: CASSLVGTLGEQYF.

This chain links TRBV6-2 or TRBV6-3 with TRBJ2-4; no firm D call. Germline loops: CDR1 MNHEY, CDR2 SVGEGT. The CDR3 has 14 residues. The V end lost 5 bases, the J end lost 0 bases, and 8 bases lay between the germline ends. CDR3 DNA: TGTGCCAGCAGTGAGTATACAGCCAAAAACATTCAGTACTTC. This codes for CASSEYTAKNIQYF.

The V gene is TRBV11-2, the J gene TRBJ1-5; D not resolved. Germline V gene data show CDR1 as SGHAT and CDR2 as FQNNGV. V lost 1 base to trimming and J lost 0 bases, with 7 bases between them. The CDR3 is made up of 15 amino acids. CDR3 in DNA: TGTGCCAGCAGCTTAGCCCCATATAGCAATCAGCCCCAGCATTTT. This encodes CASSLAPYSNQPQHF.

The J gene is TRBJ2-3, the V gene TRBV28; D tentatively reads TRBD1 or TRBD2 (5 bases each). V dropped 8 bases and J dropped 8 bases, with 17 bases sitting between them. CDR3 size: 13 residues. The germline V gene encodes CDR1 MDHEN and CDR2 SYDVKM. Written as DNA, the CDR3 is TGTGCCAGCGATCCCACGAGGGGCGCTACGCAGTATTTT. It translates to CASDPTRGATQYF.

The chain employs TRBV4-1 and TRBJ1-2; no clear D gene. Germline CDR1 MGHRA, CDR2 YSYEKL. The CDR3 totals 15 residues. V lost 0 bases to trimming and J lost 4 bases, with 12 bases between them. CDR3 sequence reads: CASSQDPASGYGYTF. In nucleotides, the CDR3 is TGCGCCAGCAGCCAAGATCCGGCGTCGGGCTATGGCTACACCTTC.

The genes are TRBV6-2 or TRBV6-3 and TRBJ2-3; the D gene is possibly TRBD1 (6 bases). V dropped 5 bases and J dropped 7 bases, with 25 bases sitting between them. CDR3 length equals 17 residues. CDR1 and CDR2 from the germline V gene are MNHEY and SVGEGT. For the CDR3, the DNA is TGTGCCAGCAGTGGCCTCCGGGGACAACAGGGCGTCAATACGCAGTATTTT. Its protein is CASSGLRGQQGVNTQYF.

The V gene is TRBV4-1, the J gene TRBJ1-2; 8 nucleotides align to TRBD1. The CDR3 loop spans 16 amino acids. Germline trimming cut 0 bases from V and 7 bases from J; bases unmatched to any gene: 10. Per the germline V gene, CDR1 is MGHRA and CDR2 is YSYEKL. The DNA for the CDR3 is TGCGCCAGCAGCCAAGATATTGCAGGGGGCGCATCTGGCTACACCTTC. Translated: CASSQDIAGGASGYTF.

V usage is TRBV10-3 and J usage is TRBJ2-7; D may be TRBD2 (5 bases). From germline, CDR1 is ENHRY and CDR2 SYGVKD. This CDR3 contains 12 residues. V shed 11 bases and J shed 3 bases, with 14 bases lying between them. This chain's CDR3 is CAHRGSNYEQYF. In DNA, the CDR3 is TGTGCCCATAGAGGGTCTAACTACGAGCAGTACTTC.

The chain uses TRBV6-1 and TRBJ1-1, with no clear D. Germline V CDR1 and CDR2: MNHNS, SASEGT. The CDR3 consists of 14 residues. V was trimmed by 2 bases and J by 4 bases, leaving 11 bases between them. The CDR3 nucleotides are TGTGCCAGCAGTGAAATCGGTCGGGCCACTGAAGCTTTCTTT. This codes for CASSEIGRATEAFF.

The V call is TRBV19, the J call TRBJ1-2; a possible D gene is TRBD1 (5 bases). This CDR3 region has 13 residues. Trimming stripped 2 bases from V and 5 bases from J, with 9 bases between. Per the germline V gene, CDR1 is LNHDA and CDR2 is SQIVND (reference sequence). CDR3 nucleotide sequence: TGTGCCAGTAGTATACAGGGATGGTATGGCTACACCTTC. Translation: CASSIQGWYGYTF.

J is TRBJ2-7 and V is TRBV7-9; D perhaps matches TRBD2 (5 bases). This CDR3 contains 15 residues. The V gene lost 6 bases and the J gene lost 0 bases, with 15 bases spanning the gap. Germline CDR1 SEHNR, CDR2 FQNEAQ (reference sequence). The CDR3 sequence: CASSSGNAYSYEQYF. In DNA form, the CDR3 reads TGTGCCAGCAGTTCGGGGAATGCATACTCCTACGAGCAGTACTTC.